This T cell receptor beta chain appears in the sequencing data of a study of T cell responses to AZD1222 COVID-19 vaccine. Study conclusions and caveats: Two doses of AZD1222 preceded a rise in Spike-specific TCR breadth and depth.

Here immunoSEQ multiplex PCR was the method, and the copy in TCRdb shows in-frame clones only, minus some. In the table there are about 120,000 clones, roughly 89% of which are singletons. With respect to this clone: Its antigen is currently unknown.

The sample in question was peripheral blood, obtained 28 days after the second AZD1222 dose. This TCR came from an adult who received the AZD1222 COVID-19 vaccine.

The CDR3 spells CAISESRGGNEKLFF. The CDR3, as DNA: TGTGCCATCAGTGAGTCAAGGGGGGGGAATGAAAAACTGTTTTTT. The chain joins TRBV10-3 to TRBJ1-4; tentatively, D is TRBD1 (6 bases). There are 15 residues in the CDR3. Germline CDR1 is ENHRY and CDR2 is SYGVKD. The germline V and J ends were trimmed by 0 bases and 5 bases, with 10 bases remaining between them.